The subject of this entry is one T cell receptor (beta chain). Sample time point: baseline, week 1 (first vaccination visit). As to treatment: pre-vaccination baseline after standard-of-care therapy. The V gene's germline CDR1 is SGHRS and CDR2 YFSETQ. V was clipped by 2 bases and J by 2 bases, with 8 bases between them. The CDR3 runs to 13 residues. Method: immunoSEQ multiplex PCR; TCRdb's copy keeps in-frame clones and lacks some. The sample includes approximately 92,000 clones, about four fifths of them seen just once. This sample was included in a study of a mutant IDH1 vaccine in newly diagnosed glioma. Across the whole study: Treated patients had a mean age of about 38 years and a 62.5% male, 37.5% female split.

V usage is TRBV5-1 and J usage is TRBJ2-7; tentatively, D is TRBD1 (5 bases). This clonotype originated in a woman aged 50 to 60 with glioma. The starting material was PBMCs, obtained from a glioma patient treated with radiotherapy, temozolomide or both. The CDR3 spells CASSFGQTYEQYF. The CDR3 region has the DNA TGCGCCAGCAGCTTTGGACAAACCTACGAGCAGTACTTC.